This T cell receptor beta chain was recovered during a study of shared clonotypes between healthy human individuals. TCRdb keeps only in-frame clones here, not all; method: immunoSEQ multiplex PCR. This table has over 700,000 clones, just under 75% appearing once. Participating donors were healthy, HIV-negative adults free of recent acute infections or vaccinations. J was trimmed by 8 bases and V by 4 bases; bases with no gene match: 9. Germline CDR1 SGHRS, CDR2 YFSETQ. CDR3 size: 15 residues. Input material: memory CD4+ T cells sorted from blood. The subset denotes: CD45RA-negative fraction. The clonotype comes from a woman younger than 45 in good health. The chain combines TRBV5-1 with TRBJ2-1, with 10 bases fitting TRBD2. CDR3 sequence: CASSDPSGSGDEQFF. CDR3 DNA: TGCGCCAGCAGCGACCCTAGCGGGAGTGGCGATGAGCAGTTCTTC.